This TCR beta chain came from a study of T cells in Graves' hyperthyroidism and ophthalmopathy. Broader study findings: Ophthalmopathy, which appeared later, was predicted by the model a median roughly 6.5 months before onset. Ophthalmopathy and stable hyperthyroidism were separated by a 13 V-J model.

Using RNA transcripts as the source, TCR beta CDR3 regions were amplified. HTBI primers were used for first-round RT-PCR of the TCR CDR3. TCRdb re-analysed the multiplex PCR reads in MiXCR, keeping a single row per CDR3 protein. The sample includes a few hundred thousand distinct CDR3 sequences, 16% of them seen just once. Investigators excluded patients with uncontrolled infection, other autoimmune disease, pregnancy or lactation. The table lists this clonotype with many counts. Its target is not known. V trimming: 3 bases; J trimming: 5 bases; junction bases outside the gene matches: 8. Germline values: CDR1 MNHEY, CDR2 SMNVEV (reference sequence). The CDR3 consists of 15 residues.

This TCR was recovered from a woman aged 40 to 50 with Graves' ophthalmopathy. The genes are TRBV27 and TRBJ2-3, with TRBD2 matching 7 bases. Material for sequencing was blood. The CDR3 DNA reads TGTGCCAGCAGTTTTGGCGCGGGGAGGGTAGATACGCAGTATTTT. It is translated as CASSFGAGRVDTQYF.